This TCR beta chain was documented in a study of T cells in Graves' hyperthyroidism and ophthalmopathy. Regarding the study as a whole: Progression to ophthalmopathy was predicted a median of approximately seven months early.

RNA transcripts provided the source from which TCR beta CDR3 regions were amplified. The TCR CDR3 first-round RT-PCR relied on the HTBI primer set. A single record per CDR3 protein comes from TCRdb applying MiXCR to the multiplex PCR reads. Among 300,000 to 400,000 distinct CDR3 sequences listed, roughly 21% were seen once. Criteria for exclusion of patients were uncontrolled infection, other autoimmune disease, pregnancy or lactation. Diagnostic assessment was based on clinical symptoms, serum thyroxine and TRAb, thyroid ultrasound and orbital computed tomography. PBMCs were collected from an approximately 9 ml volume of fresh peripheral blood. Germline-derived CDR1 and CDR2 are MGHRA and YSYEKL. The length of the CDR3 is 15 residues. With 6 bases removed from V and 7 bases from J, the gap between germline ends came to 19 bases. This clonotype has a handful of counts. What it binds is not known.

The specimen was blood. The sequence was obtained from a woman between 45 and 60 years old with Graves' hyperthyroidism. The V gene is TRBV4-1, the J gene TRBJ2-4; possibly TRBD2 for D (6 bases). The chain's CDR3 is CASSEEDGGGNIQYF. CDR3 coding DNA: TGCGCCAGCAGTGAAGAGGACGGTGGGGGGAACATTCAGTACTTC.